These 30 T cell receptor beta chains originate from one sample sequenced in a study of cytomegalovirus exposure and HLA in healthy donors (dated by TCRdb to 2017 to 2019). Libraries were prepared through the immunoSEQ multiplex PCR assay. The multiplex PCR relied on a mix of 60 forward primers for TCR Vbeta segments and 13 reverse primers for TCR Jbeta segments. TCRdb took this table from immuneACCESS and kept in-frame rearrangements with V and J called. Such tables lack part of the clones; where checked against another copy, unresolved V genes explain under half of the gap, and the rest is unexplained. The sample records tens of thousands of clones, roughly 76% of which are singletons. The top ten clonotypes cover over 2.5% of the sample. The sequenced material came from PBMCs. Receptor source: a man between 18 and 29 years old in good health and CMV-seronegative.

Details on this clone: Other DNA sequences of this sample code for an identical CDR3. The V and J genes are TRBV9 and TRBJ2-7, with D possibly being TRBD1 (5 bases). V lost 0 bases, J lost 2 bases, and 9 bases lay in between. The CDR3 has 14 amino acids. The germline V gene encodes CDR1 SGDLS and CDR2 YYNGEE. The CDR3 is CASSVGGGPYEQYF. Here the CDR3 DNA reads TGTGCCAGCAGCGTAGGGGGCGGTCCCTACGAGCAGTACTTC.

The CDR3 nucleotides read TGTGCCAGCACCAACGAGGCTAATAATTCACCCCTCCACTTT. Protein product: CASTNEANNSPLHF. The rearrangement uses TRBV7-9 and TRBJ1-6, with D unresolved. CDR3 size: 14 residues. From germline, CDR1 is SEHNR and CDR2 FQNEAQ (reference sequence). With 7 bases removed from V and 5 bases from J, the gap between germline ends came to 12 bases. The complete variable domain, with remaining parts taken from reference TRBV7-9 and TRBJ1-6, reads DTGVSQNPRHKITKRGQNVTFRCDPISEHNRLYWYRQTLGQGPEFLTYFQNEAQLEKSRLLSDRFSAERPKGSFSTLEIQRTEQGDSAMYLCASTNEANNSPLHFGNGTRLTVT.

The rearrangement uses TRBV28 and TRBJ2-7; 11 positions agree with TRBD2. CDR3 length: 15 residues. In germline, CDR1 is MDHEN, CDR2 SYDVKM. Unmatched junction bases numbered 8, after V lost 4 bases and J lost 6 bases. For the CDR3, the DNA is TGTGCCAGCAGTTCCCCGGGACTAGCGGTTTCCGAGCAGTACTTC. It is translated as CASSSPGLAVSEQYF. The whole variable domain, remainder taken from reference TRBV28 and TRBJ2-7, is DVKVTQSSRYLVKRTGEKVFLECVQDMDHENMFWYRQDPGLGLRLIYFSYDVKMKEKGDIPEGYSVSREKKERFSLILESASTNQTSMYLCASSSPGLAVSEQYFGPGTRLTVT.

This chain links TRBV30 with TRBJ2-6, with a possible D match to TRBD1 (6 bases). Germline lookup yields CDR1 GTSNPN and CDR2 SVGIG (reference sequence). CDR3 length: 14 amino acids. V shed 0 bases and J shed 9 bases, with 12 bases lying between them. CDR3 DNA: TGTGCCTGGAGTGTAACCAGGGGAATCAACGTCCTGACTTTC. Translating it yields CAWSVTRGINVLTF.

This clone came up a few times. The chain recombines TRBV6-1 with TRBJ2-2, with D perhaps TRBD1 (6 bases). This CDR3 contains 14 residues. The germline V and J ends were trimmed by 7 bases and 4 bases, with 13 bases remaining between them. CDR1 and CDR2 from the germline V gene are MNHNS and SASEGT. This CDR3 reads CASNDLGGTGELFF. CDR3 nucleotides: TGTGCCAGCAACGACTTAGGGGGCACCGGGGAGCTGTTTTTT.

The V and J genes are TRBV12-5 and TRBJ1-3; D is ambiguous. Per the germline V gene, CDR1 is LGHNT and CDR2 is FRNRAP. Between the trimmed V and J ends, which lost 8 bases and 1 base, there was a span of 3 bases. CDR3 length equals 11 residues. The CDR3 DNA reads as TGTGCTAGTTCGTCTGGAAACACCATATATTTT. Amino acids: CASSSGNTIYF.

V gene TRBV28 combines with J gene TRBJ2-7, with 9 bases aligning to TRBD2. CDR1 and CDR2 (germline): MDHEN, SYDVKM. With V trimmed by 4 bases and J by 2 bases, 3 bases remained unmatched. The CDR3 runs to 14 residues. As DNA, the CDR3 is TGTGCCAGCAGTTGGCGGGGGGGGCCCTACGAGCAGTACGTC. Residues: CASSWRGGPYEQYV.

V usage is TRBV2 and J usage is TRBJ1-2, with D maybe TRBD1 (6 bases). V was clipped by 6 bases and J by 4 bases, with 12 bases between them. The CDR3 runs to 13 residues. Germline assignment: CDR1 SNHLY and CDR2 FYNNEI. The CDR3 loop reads CASSTGSLYGYTF. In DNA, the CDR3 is TGTGCCAGCAGCACAGGGTCCCTCTATGGCTACACCTTC.

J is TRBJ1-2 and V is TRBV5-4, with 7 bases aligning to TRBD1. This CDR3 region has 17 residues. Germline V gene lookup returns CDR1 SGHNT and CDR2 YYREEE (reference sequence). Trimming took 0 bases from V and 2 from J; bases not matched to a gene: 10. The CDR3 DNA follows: TGTGCCAGCAGCTTGGCGACAGGGAAGAATGGCAACTATGGCTACACCTTC. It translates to CASSLATGKNGNYGYTF.

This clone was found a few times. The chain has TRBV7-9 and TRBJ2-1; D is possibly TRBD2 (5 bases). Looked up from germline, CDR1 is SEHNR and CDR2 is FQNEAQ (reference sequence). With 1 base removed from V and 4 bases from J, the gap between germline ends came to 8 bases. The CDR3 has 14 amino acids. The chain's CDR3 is CASSLVGGYNEQFF. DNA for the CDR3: TGTGCCAGCAGCTTAGTCGGCGGGTACAATGAGCAGTTCTTC.

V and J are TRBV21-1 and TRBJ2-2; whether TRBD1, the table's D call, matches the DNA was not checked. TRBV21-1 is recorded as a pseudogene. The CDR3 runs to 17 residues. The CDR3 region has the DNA TGTGCCAGCAGCGCCCGGGACAGGGCCCGAGGCACCGGGGAGCTGTTTTTT. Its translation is CASSARDRARGTGELFF.

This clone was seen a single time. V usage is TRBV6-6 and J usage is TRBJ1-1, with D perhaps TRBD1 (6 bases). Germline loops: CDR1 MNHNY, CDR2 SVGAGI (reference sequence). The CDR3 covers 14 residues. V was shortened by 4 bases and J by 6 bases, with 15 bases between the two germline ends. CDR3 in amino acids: CASSSEGVIAEAFF. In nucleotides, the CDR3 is TGTGCCAGCAGTTCCGAGGGGGTTATCGCTGAAGCTTTCTTT.

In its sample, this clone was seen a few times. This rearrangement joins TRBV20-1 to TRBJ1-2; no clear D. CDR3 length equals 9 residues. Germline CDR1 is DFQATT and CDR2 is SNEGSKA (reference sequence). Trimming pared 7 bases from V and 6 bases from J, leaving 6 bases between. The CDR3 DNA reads TGCAGTGTGGCCGATGGCTACACCTTC. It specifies CSVADGYTF.

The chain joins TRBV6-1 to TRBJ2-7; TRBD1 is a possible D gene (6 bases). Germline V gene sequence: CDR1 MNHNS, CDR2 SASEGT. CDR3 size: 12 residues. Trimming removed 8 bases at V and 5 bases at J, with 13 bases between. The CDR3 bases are TGTGCCAGCCTAACAGGGAAGGACGAGCAGTACGTC. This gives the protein CASLTGKDEQYV.

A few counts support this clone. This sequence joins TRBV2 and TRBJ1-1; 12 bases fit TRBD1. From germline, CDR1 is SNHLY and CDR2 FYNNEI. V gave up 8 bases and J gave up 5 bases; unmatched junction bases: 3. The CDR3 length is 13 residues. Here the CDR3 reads CASGDRGRTEAFF. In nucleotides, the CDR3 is TGTGCCAGCGGGGACAGGGGGCGGACTGAAGCTTTCTTT.

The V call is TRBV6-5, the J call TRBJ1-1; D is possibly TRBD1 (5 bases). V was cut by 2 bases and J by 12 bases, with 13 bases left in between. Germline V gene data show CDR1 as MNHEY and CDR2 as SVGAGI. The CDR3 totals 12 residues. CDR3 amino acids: CASSYRREWTFF. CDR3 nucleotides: TGTGCCAGCAGTTACCGCAGGGAATGGACTTTCTTT.

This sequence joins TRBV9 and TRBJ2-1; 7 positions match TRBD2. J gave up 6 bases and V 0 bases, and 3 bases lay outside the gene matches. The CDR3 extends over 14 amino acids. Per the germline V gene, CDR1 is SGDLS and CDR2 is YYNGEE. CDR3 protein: CASSVGGGSNEQFF. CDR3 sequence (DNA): TGTGCCAGCAGCGTAGGGGGGGGGTCCAATGAGCAGTTCTTC.

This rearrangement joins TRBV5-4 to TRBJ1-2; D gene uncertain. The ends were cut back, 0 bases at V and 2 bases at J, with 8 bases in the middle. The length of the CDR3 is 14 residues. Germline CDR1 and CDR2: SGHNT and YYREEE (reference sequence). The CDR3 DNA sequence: TGTGCCAGCAGCTTGGAACTGTTAAACTATGGCTACACCTTC. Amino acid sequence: CASSLELLNYGYTF.

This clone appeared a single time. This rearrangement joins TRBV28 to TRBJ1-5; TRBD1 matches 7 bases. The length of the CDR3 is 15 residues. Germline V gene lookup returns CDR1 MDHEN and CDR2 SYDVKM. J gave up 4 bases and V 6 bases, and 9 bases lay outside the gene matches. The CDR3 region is CASRPRTGENQPQHF. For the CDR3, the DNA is TGTGCCAGCAGGCCCAGGACAGGAGAAAATCAGCCCCAGCATTTT.

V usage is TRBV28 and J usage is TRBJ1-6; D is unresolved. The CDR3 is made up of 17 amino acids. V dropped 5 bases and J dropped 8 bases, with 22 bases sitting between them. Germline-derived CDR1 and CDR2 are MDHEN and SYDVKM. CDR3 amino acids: CASSPPPDTERYSPLHF. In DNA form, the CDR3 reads TGTGCCAGCAGTCCCCCCCCCGACACAGAGAGATATTCACCCCTCCACTTT.

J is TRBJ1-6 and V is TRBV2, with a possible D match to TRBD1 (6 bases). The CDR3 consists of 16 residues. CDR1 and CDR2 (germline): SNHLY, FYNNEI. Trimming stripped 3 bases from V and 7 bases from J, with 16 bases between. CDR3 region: CASSDPRGATNSPLHF. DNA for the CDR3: TGTGCCAGCAGTGACCCCCGGGGGGCCACCAATTCACCCCTCCACTTT.

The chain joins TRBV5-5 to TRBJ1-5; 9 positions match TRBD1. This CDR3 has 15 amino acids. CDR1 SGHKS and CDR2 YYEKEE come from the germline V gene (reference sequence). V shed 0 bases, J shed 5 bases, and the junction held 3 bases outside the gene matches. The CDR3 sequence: CASSLAGTGYQPQHF. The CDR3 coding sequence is TGTGCCAGCAGCTTGGCCGGGACAGGGTATCAGCCCCAGCATTTT. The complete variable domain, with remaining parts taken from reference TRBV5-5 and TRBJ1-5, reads DAGVTQSPTHLIKTRGQQVTLRCSPISGHKSVSWYQQVLGQGPQFIFQYYEKEERGRGNFPDRFSARQFPNYSSELNVNALLLGDSALYLCASSLAGTGYQPQHFGDGTRLSIL.

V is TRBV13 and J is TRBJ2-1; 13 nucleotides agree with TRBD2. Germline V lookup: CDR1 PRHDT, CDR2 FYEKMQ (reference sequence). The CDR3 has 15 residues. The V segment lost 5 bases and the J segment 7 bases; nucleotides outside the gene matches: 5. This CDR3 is CASSPEGLAGNEQFF. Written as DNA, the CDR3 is TGTGCCAGCAGCCCTGAGGGACTAGCGGGGAATGAGCAGTTCTTC.

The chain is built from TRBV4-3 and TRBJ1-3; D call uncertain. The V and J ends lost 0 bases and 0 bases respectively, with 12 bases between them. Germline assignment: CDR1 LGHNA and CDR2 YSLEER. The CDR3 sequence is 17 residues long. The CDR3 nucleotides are TGCGCCAGCAGCCAAGACCCAGGTCTCCTCTCTGGAAACACCATATATTTT. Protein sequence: CASSQDPGLLSGNTIYF.

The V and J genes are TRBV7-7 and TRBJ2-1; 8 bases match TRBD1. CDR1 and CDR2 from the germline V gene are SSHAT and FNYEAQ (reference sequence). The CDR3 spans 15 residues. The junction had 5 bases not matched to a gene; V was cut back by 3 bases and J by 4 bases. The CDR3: CASSLDRDFYNEQFF. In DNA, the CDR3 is TGTGCCAGCAGCTTGGACAGGGACTTTTACAATGAGCAGTTCTTC.

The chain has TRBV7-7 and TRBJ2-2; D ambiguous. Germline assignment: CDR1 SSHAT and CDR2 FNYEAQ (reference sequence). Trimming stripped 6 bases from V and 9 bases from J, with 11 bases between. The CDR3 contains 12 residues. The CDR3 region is CASSHPGRELFF. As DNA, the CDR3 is TGTGCCAGCAGTCATCCTGGGCGGGAGCTGTTTTTT.

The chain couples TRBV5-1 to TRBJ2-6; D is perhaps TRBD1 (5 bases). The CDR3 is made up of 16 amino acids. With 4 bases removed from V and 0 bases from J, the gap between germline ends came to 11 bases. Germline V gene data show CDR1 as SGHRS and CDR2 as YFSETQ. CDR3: CASSIGHSSGANVLTF. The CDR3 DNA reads TGCGCCAGCAGCATCGGACACTCCTCTGGGGCCAACGTCCTGACTTTC.

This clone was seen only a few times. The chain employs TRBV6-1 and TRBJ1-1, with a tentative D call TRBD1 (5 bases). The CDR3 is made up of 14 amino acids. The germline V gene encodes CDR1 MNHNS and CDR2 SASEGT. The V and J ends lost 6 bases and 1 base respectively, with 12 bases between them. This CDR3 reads CASRPRQSNTEAFF. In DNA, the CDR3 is TGTGCCAGCAGACCTCGACAGTCGAACACTGAAGCTTTCTTT.

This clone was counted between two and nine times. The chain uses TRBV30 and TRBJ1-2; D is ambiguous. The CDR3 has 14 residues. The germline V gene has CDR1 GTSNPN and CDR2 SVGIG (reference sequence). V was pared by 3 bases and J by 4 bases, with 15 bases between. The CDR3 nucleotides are TGTGCCTGGAGGCCCGGAGCTCTGGGCTATGGCTACACCTTC. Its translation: CAWRPGALGYGYTF.

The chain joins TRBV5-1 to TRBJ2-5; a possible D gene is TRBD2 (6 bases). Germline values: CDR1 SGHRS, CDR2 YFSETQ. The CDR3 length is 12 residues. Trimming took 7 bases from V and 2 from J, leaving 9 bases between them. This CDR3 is CASGGVQETQYF. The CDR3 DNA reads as TGCGCCAGCGGCGGGGTGCAAGAGACCCAGTACTTC.